The T cell receptor beta chain under discussion was sequenced for a study of blood T cell repertoires in COVID-19. Looking at the study overall: There were acute and convalescent COVID-19 samples, and they came from the United States, Italy and Spain. Nucleic acid was either cDNA or gDNA, and it came from T cells, B-cell-depleted T cells, or PBMCs.

On this clone: The same CDR3 also results from other DNA sequences found in this sample.

As processed by the authors: How many nucleated cells were present was estimated from reference gene primer amplification. Produced via immunoSEQ multiplex PCR; TCRdb's table is partial and in-frame only. D and trimming were read from the DNA, whereas the V and J calls and clone size are those reported in that table. This sample yields approximately 200,000 clones, of which about 86% are seen a single time; about 2.4% belongs to the top ten. Sequences were obtained from peripheral blood. This TCR was sampled from a woman aged 60-75 years with acute or convalescent COVID-19.

CDR3 bases: TGTGCCAGCAGCCAAGATCGGGGAAACTATGGCTACACCTTC. This sequence encodes CASSQDRGNYGYTF. The chain uses TRBV4-2 and TRBJ1-2, with unresolved D. CDR1 is LGHNA, CDR2 YNFKEQ, per germline. This CDR3 has 14 residues. The germline V and J ends were trimmed by 0 bases and 2 bases, with 7 bases remaining between them.